The clone carrying this TCR beta chain was counted between two and nine times. These data come from a study of T cells in Graves' hyperthyroidism and ophthalmopathy. The overall study: Peripheral blood samples were taken at initial diagnosis, prior to any treatment.

Amplification of TCR beta CDR3 regions used RNA as the template. Using the HTBI primer set, a first-round RT-PCR was run on the TCR CDR3. MiXCR, run by TCRdb on the multiplex PCR reads, gives a single entry per CDR3 protein. This table holds 250,000 to 350,000 distinct CDR3 sequences, approximately 23% found once. Deletions cut 1 base from V and 2 bases from J, with 17 bases between. CDR3 length: 17 amino acids. Germline CDR1 and CDR2: LNHNV and YYDKDF (reference sequence). Under 3 months was the duration of disease in ophthalmopathy patients, who also had a Clinical Activity Score of at least 3 and a NOSPECS grade of at least 4.

The J gene is TRBJ2-5, the V gene TRBV15; D possibly corresponds to TRBD2 (6 bases). The sequenced sample consisted of blood. This clonotype originated in a man younger than 40 with Graves' ophthalmopathy. The CDR3 reads CATSRAPGYGGQETQYF. CDR3 nucleotides: TGTGCCACCAGCAGAGCCCCGGGATACGGAGGGCAAGAGACCCAGTACTTC.